Listed here are 2 T cell receptor beta chains from one sample, sequenced in a study of blood T cell repertoires in COVID-19. This table comes from immunoSEQ multiplex PCR, and its TCRdb copy is limited to in-frame clones, with some not included. The sample has 53,000 or so clones; around 80% are singletons. The material sequenced was peripheral blood. The receptors were sampled from a human donor with active or convalescent COVID-19. The donor label of this sample is uncertain.

This clone was recorded once. This chain joins TRBV6-5 and TRBJ1-2; no firm D call. The V gene's germline CDR1 is MNHEY and CDR2 SVGAGI. The CDR3 is made up of 13 amino acids. V lost 5 bases and J 2 bases, leaving 9 bases between the germline ends. The CDR3 sequence: CASSHDGNYGYTF. The CDR3 coding sequence is TGTGCCAGCAGTCACGACGGGAACTATGGCTACACCTTC.

This clone occurred a few times. The chain joins TRBV6-5 to TRBJ2-1; D call uncertain. With 2 bases removed from V and 4 bases from J, the gap between germline ends came to 6 bases. CDR1 MNHEY and CDR2 SVGAGI come from the germline V gene. The CDR3 extends over 13 amino acids. CDR3 protein: CASSYGPYNEQFF. DNA of the CDR3: TGTGCCAGCAGTTACGGCCCTTACAATGAGCAGTTCTTC.